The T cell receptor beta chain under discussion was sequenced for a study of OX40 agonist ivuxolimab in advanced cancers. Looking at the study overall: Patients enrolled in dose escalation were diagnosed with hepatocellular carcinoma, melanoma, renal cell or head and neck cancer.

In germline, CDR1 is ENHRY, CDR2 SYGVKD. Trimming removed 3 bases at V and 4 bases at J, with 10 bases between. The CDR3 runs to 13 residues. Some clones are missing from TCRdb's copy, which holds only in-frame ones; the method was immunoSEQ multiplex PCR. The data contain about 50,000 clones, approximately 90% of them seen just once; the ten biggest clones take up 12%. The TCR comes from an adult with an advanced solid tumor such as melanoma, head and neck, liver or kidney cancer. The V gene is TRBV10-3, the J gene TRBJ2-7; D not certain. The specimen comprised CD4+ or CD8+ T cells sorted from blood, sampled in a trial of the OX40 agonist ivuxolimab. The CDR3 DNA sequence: TGTGCCATCAGTGATCCAACTAAATACGAGCAGTACTTC. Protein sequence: CAISDPTKYEQYF.